The clone carrying this TCR beta chain came up a few times. Here immunoSEQ multiplex PCR was the method, and the copy in TCRdb shows in-frame clones only, minus some. The table records 260,000 or so clones, approximately 81% of them present only once. This CDR3 region has 13 residues. The V end was cut by 3 bases, the J end by 7 bases, with 16 bases between. Germline CDR1 and CDR2: GTSNPN and SVGIG (reference sequence). This record belongs to a study of blood T cell repertoires in COVID-19. The TCR was taken from a woman between 45 and 60 years old who had recovered from COVID-19. What was sequenced was PBMCs or T cells enriched from blood (not recorded which). V gene TRBV30 combines with J gene TRBJ2-7; possibly TRBD2 for D (5 bases). The CDR3, as DNA: TGTGCCTGGAGGTTCCGGGGAACTGAAGAGCAGTACTTC. Its protein product is CAWRFRGTEEQYF.